Listed below are T cell receptor beta chains from one sample, sequenced in a study of blood T cell repertoires in COVID-19. Profiling relied on immunoSEQ multiplex PCR, and the TCRdb table lists in-frame clones only, not all of them. The profile shows around 130,000 clones, roughly 79% of them singletons. Specimen: peripheral blood. Every receptor here comes from a man older than 75 with acute or convalescent COVID-19. The CDR3 runs from the conserved cysteine through the conserved F or W. The order of the fields is D gene, J gene, V gene, clone size, CDR3 DNA, CDR3 protein. The D gene is left open where the match is weak. A clone size is listed for some rows: how often the clone was seen (once, few, many), or a class if it is expanded.

d_call: NA; j_call: TRBJ2-6; v_call: TRBV7-9; clone_size: NA; cdr3_nt: TGTGCCAGCAGCTTAGCGTTGCGGGGGCGTGGGGCCAACGTCCTGACTTTC; cdr3_aa: CASSLALRGRGANVLTF
d_call: NA; j_call: TRBJ1-1; v_call: TRBV5-1; clone_size: NA; cdr3_nt: TGCGCCAGCAGCTTGGCAGGGGTTACTGAAGCTTTCTTT; cdr3_aa: CASSLAGVTEAFF
d_call: NA; j_call: TRBJ1-2; v_call: TRBV29-1; clone_size: NA; cdr3_nt: TGCAGCGTAGCACGACAGCTACCCACTAACTATGGCTACACCTTC; cdr3_aa: CSVARQLPTNYGYTF
d_call: TRBD2; j_call: TRBJ2-3; v_call: TRBV27; clone_size: few; cdr3_nt: TGTGCCAGCAGTTTCATCCTAGCGGGGGGGGCCACAGATACGCAGTATTTT; cdr3_aa: CASSFILAGGATDTQYF
d_call: NA; j_call: TRBJ1-4; v_call: TRBV7-8; clone_size: NA; cdr3_nt: TGTGCCAGCAGCGCCCACAGGGAAAAACTGTTTTTT; cdr3_aa: CASSAHREKLFF
d_call: NA; j_call: TRBJ2-1; v_call: TRBV27; clone_size: NA; cdr3_nt: TGTGCCAGCAGTTTAAACAGCTATGAGCAGTTCTTC; cdr3_aa: CASSLNSYEQFF
d_call: TRBD2; j_call: TRBJ2-5; v_call: TRBV5-1; clone_size: NA; cdr3_nt: TGCGCCAGCAGCTTGGGCCCCGGGGGGGGCGCGAAGACCCAGTACTTC; cdr3_aa: CASSLGPGGGAKTQYF
d_call: NA; j_call: TRBJ2-3; v_call: TRBV7-8; clone_size: NA; cdr3_nt: TGTGCCAGCAGCCCCCTCGAGGCGCAGTATTTT; cdr3_aa: CASSPLEAQYF
d_call: NA; j_call: TRBJ2-7; v_call: TRBV5-6; clone_size: NA; cdr3_nt: TGTGCCAGCAGCTTTTCAGGGAAAGTGGAGTACGAGCAGTACTTC; cdr3_aa: CASSFSGKVEYEQYF
d_call: TRBD1; j_call: TRBJ1-1; v_call: TRBV5-1; clone_size: NA; cdr3_nt: TGCGCCAGCAAAGAGCAGGGGGCGCTTAACACTGAAGCTTTCTTT; cdr3_aa: CASKEQGALNTEAFF
d_call: NA; j_call: TRBJ1-2; v_call: TRBV10-3; clone_size: NA; cdr3_nt: TGTGCCATCGCGCCCGCCGGGGGGTCGGGTGGCTACACCTTC; cdr3_aa: CAIAPAGGSGGYTF
d_call: NA; j_call: TRBJ1-2; v_call: TRBV6-5; clone_size: few; cdr3_nt: TGTGCCAGCAGTTTACAGGCGACCAACTATGGCTACACCTTC; cdr3_aa: CASSLQATNYGYTF
d_call: NA; j_call: TRBJ2-1; v_call: TRBV7-8; clone_size: NA; cdr3_nt: TGTGCCAGCAGCGCCCGGACCCGGAGCGGCAATGAGCAGTTCTTC; cdr3_aa: CASSARTRSGNEQFF
d_call: NA; j_call: TRBJ2-7; v_call: TRBV6-5; clone_size: NA; cdr3_nt: TGTGCCAGCAGGAAACAGGATTCCTACGAGCAGTACTTC; cdr3_aa: CASRKQDSYEQYF
d_call: TRBD1; j_call: TRBJ2-7; v_call: TRBV4-2; clone_size: few; cdr3_nt: TGTGCCAGCAGCCAACGTTCCCTCCGGGACAGAAGCCCCTACGAGCAGTACTTC; cdr3_aa: CASSQRSLRDRSPYEQYF
d_call: NA; j_call: TRBJ1-6; v_call: TRBV3-1/TRBV3-2; clone_size: NA; cdr3_nt: TGTGCCAGCAGCCAGCCCGGAGCTTATTCACCCCTCCACTTT; cdr3_aa: CASSQPGAYSPLHF
d_call: TRBD1; j_call: TRBJ1-1; v_call: TRBV5-6; clone_size: NA; cdr3_nt: TGTGCCAGCAGCTGGGGGGACAGGTTGAACACTGAAGCTTTCTTT; cdr3_aa: CASSWGDRLNTEAFF
d_call: NA; j_call: TRBJ1-4; v_call: TRBV6-5; clone_size: NA; cdr3_nt: TGTGCCAGCAGGCCGGGTGCAACTAATGAAAAACTGTTTTTT; cdr3_aa: CASRPGATNEKLFF
d_call: NA; j_call: TRBJ2-2; v_call: TRBV3-1/TRBV3-2; clone_size: many; cdr3_nt: TGTGCCAGCAGCCTTGCGACGGCGGGACTCAACACCGGGGAGCTGTTTTTT; cdr3_aa: CASSLATAGLNTGELFF
d_call: NA; j_call: TRBJ2-2; v_call: TRBV5-1; clone_size: NA; cdr3_nt: TGCGCCAGCAGCTCGGGTGAGGGTCCCCCGAACACCGGGGAGCTGTTTTTT; cdr3_aa: CASSSGEGPPNTGELFF
d_call: NA; j_call: TRBJ1-1; v_call: TRBV7-2; clone_size: NA; cdr3_nt: TGTGCCAGCAGCTTAGGCCAGATAAACACTGAAGCTTTCTTT; cdr3_aa: CASSLGQINTEAFF
d_call: NA; j_call: TRBJ1-5; v_call: TRBV25-1; clone_size: few; cdr3_nt: TGTGCCAGCAGTGAACCTCGCACCTATAGCAATCAGCCCCAGCATTTT; cdr3_aa: CASSEPRTYSNQPQHF
d_call: TRBD1; j_call: TRBJ1-2; v_call: TRBV6-5; clone_size: many; cdr3_nt: TGTGCCAGCAGTTACGGCGGGACAGTTTCTGGCTACACCTTC; cdr3_aa: CASSYGGTVSGYTF
d_call: TRBD1; j_call: TRBJ2-6; v_call: TRBV4-1; clone_size: NA; cdr3_nt: TGCGCCAGCAGCCAAGATTCCCCAGGGGGTAGTGGGGCCAACGTCCTGACTTTC; cdr3_aa: CASSQDSPGGSGANVLTF
d_call: NA; j_call: TRBJ2-7; v_call: TRBV6-2/TRBV6-3; clone_size: NA; cdr3_nt: NA; cdr3_aa: CASSSSAGIFWDYEQYF
d_call: NA; j_call: TRBJ1-6; v_call: TRBV7-9; clone_size: NA; cdr3_nt: TGTGCCAGCGATGTAGGGCGCTCCGGGGGGTCACCCCTCCACTTT; cdr3_aa: CASDVGRSGGSPLHF
d_call: NA; j_call: TRBJ1-5; v_call: TRBV19; clone_size: NA; cdr3_nt: TGTGCCAGTAGTCGGACAGCAAATCAGCCCCAGCATTTT; cdr3_aa: CASSRTANQPQHF
d_call: TRBD2; j_call: TRBJ2-3; v_call: TRBV9; clone_size: NA; cdr3_nt: TGTGCCAGCAGCCCCGGGACTAGCGGAATCACAGATACGCAGTATTTT; cdr3_aa: CASSPGTSGITDTQYF
d_call: NA; j_call: TRBJ2-4; v_call: TRBV5-4; clone_size: once; cdr3_nt: TGTGCCAGCAGCTTGTCTCAGGGGGGCGTCAGCATTCAGTACTTC; cdr3_aa: CASSLSQGGVSIQYF
d_call: TRBD1; j_call: TRBJ2-2; v_call: TRBV7-2; clone_size: once; cdr3_nt: TGTGCCAGCAGAGACAGGGCAACGAACACCGGGGAGCTGTTTTTT; cdr3_aa: CASRDRATNTGELFF